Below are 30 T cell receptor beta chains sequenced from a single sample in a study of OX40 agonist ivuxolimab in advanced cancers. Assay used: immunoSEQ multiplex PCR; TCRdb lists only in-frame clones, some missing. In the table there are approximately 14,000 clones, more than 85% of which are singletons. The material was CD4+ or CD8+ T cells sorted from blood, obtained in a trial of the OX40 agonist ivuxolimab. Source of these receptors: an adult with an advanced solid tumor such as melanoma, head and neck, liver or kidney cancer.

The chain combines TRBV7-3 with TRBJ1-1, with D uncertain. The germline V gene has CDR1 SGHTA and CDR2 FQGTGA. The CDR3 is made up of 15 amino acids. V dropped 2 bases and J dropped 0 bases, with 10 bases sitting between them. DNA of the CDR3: TGTGCCAGCAGCTTAGGTAACGGCCTGAACACTGAAGCTTTCTTT. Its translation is CASSLGNGLNTEAFF. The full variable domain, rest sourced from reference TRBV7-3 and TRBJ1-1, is GAGVSQTPSNKVTEKGKYVELRCDPISGHTALYWYRQSLGQGPEFLIYFQGTGAADDSGLPNDRFFAVRPEGSVSTLKIQRTERGDSAVYLCASSLGNGLNTEAFFGQGTRLTVV.

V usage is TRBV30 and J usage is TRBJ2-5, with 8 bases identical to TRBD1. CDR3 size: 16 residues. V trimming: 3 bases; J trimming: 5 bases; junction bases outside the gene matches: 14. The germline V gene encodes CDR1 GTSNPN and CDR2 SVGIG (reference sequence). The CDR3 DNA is TGTGCCTGGAGCTCGGACAGGGCTAGAGTGGGTGAGACCCAGTACTTC. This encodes CAWSSDRARVGETQYF.

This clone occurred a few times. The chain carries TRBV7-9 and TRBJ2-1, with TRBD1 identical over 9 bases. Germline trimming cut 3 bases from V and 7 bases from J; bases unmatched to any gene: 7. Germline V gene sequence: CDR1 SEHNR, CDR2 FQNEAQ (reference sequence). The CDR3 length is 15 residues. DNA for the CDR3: TGTGCCAGCAGCTTTTGGGACAGGGCCGTTAATGAGCAGTTCTTC. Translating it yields CASSFWDRAVNEQFF. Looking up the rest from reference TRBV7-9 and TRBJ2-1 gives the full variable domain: DTGVSQNPRHKITKRGQNVTFRCDPISEHNRLYWYRQTLGQGPEFLTYFQNEAQLEKSRLLSDRFSAERPKGSFSTLEIQRTEQGDSAMYLCASSFWDRAVNEQFFGPGTRLTVL.

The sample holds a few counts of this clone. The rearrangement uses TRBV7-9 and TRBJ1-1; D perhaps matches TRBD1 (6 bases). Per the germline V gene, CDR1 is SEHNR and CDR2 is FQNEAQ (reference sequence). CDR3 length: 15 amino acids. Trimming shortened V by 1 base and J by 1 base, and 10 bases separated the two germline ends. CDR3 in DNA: TGTGCCAGCAGCTTAGAGGGCAGGGGGAACACTGAAGCTTTCTTT. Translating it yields CASSLEGRGNTEAFF.

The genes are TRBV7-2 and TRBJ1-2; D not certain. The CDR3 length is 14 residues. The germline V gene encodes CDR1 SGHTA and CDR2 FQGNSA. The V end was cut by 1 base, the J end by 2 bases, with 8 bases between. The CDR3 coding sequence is TGTGCCAGCAGCTTAGGAAGTCAGAACTATGGCTACACCTTC. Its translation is CASSLGSQNYGYTF. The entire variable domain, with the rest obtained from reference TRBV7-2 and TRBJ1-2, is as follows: GAGVSQSPSNKVTEKGKDVELRCDPISGHTALYWYRQSLGQGLEFLIYFQGNSAPDKSGLPSDRFSAERTGGSVSTLTIQRTQQEDSAVYLCASSLGSQNYGYTFGSGTRLTVV.

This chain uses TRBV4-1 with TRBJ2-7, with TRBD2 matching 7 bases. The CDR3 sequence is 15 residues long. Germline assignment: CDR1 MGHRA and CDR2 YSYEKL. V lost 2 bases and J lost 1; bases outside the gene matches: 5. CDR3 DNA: TGCGCCAGCAGCCAAACCTCTAGCGGTTCCTACGAGCAGTACTTC. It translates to CASSQTSSGSYEQYF.

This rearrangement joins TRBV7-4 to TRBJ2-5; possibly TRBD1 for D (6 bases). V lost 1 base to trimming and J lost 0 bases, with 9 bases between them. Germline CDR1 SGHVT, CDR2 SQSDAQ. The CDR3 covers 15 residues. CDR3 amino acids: CASSLEGHYQETQYF. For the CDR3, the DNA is TGTGCCAGCAGCTTAGAGGGACACTACCAAGAGACCCAGTACTTC.

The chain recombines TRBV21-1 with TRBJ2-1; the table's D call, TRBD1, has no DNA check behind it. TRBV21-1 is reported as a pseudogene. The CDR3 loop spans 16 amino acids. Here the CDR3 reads CASSKVKGQVHNEQFF. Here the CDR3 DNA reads TGTGCCAGCAGCAAAGTTAAGGGACAGGTCCACAATGAGCAGTTCTTC.

CDR3 loop: CASSLSPGTEAFF. The CDR3 DNA reads as TGTGCCAGCAGTTTAAGCCCGGGCACTGAAGCTTTCTTT. This chain joins TRBV6-5 and TRBJ1-1, with no clear D. Germline values: CDR1 MNHEY, CDR2 SVGAGI. V was clipped by 4 bases and J by 4 bases, with 10 bases between them. This CDR3 has 13 amino acids.

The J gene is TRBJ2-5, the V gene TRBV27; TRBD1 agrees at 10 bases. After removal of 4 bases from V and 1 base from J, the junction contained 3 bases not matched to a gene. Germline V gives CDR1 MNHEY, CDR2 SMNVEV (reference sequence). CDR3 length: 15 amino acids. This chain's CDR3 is CASSWDRGSQETQYF. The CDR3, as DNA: TGTGCCAGCAGTTGGGACAGGGGAAGCCAAGAGACCCAGTACTTC.

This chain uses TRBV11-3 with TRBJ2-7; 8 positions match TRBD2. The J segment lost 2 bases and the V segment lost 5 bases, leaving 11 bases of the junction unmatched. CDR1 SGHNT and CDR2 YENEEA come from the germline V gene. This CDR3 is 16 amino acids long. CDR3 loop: CASSPVQRGPTYEQYF. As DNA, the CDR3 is TGTGCCAGCAGCCCGGTTCAGCGGGGGCCAACCTACGAGCAGTACTTC. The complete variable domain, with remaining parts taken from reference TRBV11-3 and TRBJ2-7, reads EAGVVQSPRYKIIEKKQPVAFWCNPISGHNTLYWYLQNLGQGPELLIRYENEEAVDDSQLPKDRFSAERLKGVDSTLKIQPAELGDSAVYLCASSPVQRGPTYEQYFGPGTRLTVT.

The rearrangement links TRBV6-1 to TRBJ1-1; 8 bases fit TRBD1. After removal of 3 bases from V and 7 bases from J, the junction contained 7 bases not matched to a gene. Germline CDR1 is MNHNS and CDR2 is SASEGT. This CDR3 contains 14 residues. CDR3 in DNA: TGTGCCAGCAGTGATGCCCCAGGGGGCAGTGAAGCTTTCTTT. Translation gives CASSDAPGGSEAFF.

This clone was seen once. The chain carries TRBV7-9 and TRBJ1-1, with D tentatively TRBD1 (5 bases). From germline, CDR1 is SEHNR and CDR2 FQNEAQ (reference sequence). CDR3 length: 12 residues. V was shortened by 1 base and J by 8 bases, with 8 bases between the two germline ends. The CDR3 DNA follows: TGTGCCAGCAGCTTAGGAGGGGTAGAAGCTTTCTTT. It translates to CASSLGGVEAFF. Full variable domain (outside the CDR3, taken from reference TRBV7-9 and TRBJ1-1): DTGVSQNPRHKITKRGQNVTFRCDPISEHNRLYWYRQTLGQGPEFLTYFQNEAQLEKSRLLSDRFSAERPKGSFSTLEIQRTEQGDSAMYLCASSLGGVEAFFGQGTRLTVV.

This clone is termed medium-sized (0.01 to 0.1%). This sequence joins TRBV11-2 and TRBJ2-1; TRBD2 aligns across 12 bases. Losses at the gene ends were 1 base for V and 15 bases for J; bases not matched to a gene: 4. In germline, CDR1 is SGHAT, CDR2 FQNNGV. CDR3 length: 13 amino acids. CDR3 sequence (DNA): TGTGCCAGCAGCTTAGGACTAGCGGGGGAGGGGTTCTTC. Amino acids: CASSLGLAGEGFF.

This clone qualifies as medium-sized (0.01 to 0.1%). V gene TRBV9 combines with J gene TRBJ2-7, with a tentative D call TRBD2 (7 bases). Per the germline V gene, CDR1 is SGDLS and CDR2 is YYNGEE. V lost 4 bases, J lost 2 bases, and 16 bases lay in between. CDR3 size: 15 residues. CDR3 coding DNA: TGTGCCAGCAGCTTACGGGGGGCCAGGGCCTACGAGCAGTACTTC. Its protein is CASSLRGARAYEQYF.

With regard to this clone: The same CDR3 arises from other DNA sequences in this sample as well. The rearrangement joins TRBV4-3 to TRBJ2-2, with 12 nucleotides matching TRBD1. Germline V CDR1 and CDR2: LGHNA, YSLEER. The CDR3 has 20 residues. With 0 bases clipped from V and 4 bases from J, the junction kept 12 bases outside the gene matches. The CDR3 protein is CASSQDGGTGGANGTGELFF. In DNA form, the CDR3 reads TGCGCCAGCAGCCAAGATGGGGGGACAGGGGGCGCGAATGGCACCGGGGAGCTGTTTTTT.

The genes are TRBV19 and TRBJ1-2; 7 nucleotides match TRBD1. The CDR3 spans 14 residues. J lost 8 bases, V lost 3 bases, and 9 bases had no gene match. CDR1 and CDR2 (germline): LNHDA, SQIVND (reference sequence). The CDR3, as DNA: TGTGCCAGTAGTATCTTACAGGGGAATCACGGCTACACCTTC. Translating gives CASSILQGNHGYTF.

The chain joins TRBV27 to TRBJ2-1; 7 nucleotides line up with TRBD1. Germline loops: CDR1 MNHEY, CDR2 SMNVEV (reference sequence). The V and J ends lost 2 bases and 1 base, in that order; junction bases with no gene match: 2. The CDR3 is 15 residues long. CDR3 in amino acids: CASSLGRGSYNEQFF. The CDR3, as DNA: TGTGCCAGCAGTTTAGGCAGGGGGTCCTACAATGAGCAGTTCTTC.

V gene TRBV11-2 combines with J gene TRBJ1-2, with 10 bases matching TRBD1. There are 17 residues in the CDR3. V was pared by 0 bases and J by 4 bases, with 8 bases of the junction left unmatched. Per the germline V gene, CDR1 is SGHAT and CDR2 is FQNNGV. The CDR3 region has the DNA TGTGCCAGCAGCTTAGATAGTGGACAGGGGGATCCCTATGGCTACACCTTC. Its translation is CASSLDSGQGDPYGYTF.

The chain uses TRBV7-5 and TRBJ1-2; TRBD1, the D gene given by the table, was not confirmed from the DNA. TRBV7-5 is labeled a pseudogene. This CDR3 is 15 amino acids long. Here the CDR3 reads CASSYETTFLYGYTF. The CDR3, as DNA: TGTGCCAGCAGCTACGAGACAACATTTCTCTATGGCTACACCTTC.

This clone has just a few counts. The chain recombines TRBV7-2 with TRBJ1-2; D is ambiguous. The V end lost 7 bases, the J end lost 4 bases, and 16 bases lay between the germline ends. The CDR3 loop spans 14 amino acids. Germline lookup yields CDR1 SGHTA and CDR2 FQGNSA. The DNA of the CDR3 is TGTGCCAGCACCACCCGCGAGGTCTCCTATGGCTACACCTTC. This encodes CASTTREVSYGYTF.

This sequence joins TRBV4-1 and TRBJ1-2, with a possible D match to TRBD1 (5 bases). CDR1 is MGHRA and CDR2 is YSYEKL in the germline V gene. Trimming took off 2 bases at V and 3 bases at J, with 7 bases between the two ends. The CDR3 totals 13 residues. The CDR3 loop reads CASSQQGHYGYTF. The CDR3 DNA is TGCGCCAGCAGCCAACAGGGACACTATGGCTACACCTTC.

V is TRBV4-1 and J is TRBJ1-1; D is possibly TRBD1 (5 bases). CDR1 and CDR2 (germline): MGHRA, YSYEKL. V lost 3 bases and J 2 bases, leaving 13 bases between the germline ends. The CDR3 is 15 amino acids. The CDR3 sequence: CASSQALGVNTEAFF. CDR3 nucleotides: TGCGCCAGCAGCCAGGCTTTGGGGGTAAACACTGAAGCTTTCTTT.

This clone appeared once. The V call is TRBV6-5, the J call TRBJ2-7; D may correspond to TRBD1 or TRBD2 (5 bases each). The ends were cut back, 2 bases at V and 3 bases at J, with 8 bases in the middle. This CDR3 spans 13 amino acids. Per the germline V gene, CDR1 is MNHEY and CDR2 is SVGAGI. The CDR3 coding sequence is TGTGCCAGCAGTTACGGGGCGGGCTACGAGCAGTACTTC. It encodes CASSYGAGYEQYF.

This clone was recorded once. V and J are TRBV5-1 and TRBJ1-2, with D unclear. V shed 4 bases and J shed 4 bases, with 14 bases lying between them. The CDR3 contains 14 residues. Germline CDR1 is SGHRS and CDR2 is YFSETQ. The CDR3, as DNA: TGCGCCAGCAGCCCAATACACCCGTTCTATGGCTACACCTTC. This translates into CASSPIHPFYGYTF. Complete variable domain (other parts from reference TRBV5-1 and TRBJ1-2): KAGVTQTPRYLIKTRGQQVTLSCSPISGHRSVSWYQQTPGQGLQFLFEYFSETQRNKGNFPGRFSGRQFSNSRSEMNVSTLELGDSALYLCASSPIHPFYGYTFGSGTRLTVV.

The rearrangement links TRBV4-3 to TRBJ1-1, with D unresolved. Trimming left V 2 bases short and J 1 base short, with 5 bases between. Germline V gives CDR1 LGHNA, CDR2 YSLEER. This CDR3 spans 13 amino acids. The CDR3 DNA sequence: TGCGCCAGCAGCCAAACAAGGAACACTGAAGCTTTCTTT. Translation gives CASSQTRNTEAFF.

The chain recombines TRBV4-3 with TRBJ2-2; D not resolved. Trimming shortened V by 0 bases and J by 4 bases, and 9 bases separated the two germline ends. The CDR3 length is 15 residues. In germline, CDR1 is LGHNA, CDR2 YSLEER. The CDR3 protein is CASSQDRYGTGELFF. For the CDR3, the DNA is TGCGCCAGCAGCCAAGATCGGTACGGCACCGGGGAGCTGTTTTTT.

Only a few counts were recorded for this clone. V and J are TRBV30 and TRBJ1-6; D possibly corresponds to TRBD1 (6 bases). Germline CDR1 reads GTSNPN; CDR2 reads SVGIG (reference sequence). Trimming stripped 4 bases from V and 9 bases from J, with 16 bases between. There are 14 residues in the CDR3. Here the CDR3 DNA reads TGTGCCTGGAACTCCCACAGGGAAAGTTCACCCCTCCACTTT. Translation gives CAWNSHRESSPLHF.

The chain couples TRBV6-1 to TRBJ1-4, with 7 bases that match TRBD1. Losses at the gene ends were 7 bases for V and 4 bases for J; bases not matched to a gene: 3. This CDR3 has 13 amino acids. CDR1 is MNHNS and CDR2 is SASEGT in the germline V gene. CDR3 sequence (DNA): TGTGCCAGCAACGGACAGGTTAATGAAAAACTGTTTTTT. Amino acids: CASNGQVNEKLFF.

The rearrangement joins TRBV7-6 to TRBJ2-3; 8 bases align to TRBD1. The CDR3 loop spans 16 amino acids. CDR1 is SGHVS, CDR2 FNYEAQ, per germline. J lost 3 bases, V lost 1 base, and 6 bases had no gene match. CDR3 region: CASSLGAGGTTDTQYF. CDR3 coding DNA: TGTGCCAGCAGCTTAGGTGCAGGGGGCACGACAGATACGCAGTATTTT.